Each of the 3 T cell receptor beta chains below was sequenced from the same sample in a study of cytomegalovirus exposure and HLA in healthy donors. Some clones are missing from TCRdb's copy, which holds only in-frame ones; the method was immunoSEQ multiplex PCR. The profile shows under 85,000 clones, 85% to 95% of them singletons. The sequenced sample consisted of PBMCs. These receptors all come from a woman aged 18 to 35 in good health and CMV-seronegative.

The chain joins TRBV14 to TRBJ1-2; D perhaps matches TRBD1 (6 bases). The germline CDR1 and CDR2 sequences are SGHDN and FVKESK. The length of the CDR3 is 15 residues. The germline V and J ends were trimmed by 3 bases and 0 bases, with 11 bases remaining between them. This chain's CDR3 is CASSHRGAPNYGYTF. CDR3 coding DNA: TGTGCCAGCAGCCACCGGGGGGCGCCTAACTATGGCTACACCTTC.

V usage is TRBV7-2 and J usage is TRBJ1-6; D is ambiguous. This CDR3 comprises 12 residues. Trimming shortened V by 5 bases and J by 7 bases, and 6 bases separated the two germline ends. CDR1 and CDR2 (germline): SGHTA, FQGNSA. The CDR3 DNA is TGTGCCAGCAGCAGAGTGAATTCACCCCTCCACTTT. Residues: CASSRVNSPLHF.

The chain couples TRBV27 to TRBJ2-7; TRBD1 matches at 7 bases. V dropped 5 bases and J dropped 2; count of bases not matched to a gene: 6. Germline V CDR1 and CDR2: MNHEY, SMNVEV (reference sequence). This CDR3 contains 14 residues. The CDR3 DNA reads TGTGCCAGCAGTCCACAGGGGCCCGCCTACGAGCAGTACTTC. This gives the protein CASSPQGPAYEQYF.